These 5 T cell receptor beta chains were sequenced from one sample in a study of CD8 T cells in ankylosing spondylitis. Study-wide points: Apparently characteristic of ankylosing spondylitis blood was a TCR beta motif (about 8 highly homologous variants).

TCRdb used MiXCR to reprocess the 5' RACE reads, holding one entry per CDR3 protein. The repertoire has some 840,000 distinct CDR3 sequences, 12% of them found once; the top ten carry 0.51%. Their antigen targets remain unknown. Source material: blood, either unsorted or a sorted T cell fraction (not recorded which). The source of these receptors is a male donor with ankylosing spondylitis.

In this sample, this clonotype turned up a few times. As DNA, the CDR3 is TGCGCCAGCAGCCAGCCCCGGGACAGAAAACTTGTAGGTGAGCAGTTCTTC. Translated: CASSQPRDRKLVGEQFF. This chain joins TRBV4-3 and TRBJ2-1; 7 bases map to TRBD1. V gave up 3 bases and J gave up 9 bases; unmatched junction bases: 17. The CDR3 has 17 amino acids. The V gene's germline CDR1 is LGHNA and CDR2 YSLEER.

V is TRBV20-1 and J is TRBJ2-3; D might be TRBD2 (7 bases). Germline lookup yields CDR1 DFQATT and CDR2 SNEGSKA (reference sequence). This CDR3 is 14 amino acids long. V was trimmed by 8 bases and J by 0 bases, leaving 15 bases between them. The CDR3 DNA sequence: TGCAGTAGAAAAGGGGGGGGTAGCACAGATACGCAGTATTTT. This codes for CSRKGGGSTDTQYF.

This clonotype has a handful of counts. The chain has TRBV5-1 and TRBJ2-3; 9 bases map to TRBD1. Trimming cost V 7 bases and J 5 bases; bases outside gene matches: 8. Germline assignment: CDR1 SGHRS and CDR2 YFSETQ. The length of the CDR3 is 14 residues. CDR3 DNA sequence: TGCGCCAGCCAACAGGGGGCCGCGGGAGATACGCAGTATTTT. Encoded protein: CASQQGAAGDTQYF.

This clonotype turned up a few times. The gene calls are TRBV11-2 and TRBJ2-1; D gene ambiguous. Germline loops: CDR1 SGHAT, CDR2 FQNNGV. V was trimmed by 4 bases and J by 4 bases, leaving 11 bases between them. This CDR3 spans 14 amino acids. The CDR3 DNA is TGTGCCAGCAGCTCTGGGGTGACTTACAATGAGCAGTTCTTC. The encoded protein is CASSSGVTYNEQFF.

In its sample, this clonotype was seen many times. CDR3 sequence: CSARDLGSGEKLFF. For the CDR3, the DNA is TGCAGTGCTAGAGATCTAGGCAGCGGGGAAAAACTGTTTTTT. The chain is built from TRBV20-1 and TRBJ1-4; the D is unclear. V lost 0 bases and J 8 bases, leaving 13 bases between the germline ends. CDR1 and CDR2 from the germline V gene are DFQATT and SNEGSKA (reference sequence). The CDR3 is 14 residues long.